This TCR beta chain is drawn from a study of beta chain features in type 1 diabetes. Study outcomes and limitations: Significant though moderate, a shortening of TCRB CDR3s appeared in all four CD4+ subsets of Type 1 diabetes patients.

This clone was picked up a small number of times. The antigen is undetermined. CDR1 is SGHRS, CDR2 YFSETQ, per germline. This CDR3 has 15 amino acids. Between the trimmed V and J ends, which lost 7 bases and 8 bases, there was a span of 24 bases. The authors sorted CD4+ naive, central memory, regulatory and stem cell-like memory cells via CD45RO/CCR7/CD25/CD127/CD95/CD27. Sorted cells reached over 95% purity in every population. Expressed TCRB transcripts were sequenced because the entire RNA isolate underwent reverse transcription. The table came from immunoSEQ multiplex PCR; TCRdb's copy has only in-frame clones and leaves some out. The sample lists about 740,000 clones; roughly 13% were seen once.

The sequencing input was naive CD4+ T cells from blood. The V gene is TRBV5-1, the J gene TRBJ1-1; weak D call: TRBD1 (5 bases). The clonotype originates from a young man with type 1 diabetes. The CDR3 DNA follows: TGCGCCAGCTCCCTGCCCAGGTCTCCGGGGGAGGAAGCTTTCTTT. As protein: CASSLPRSPGEEAFF.